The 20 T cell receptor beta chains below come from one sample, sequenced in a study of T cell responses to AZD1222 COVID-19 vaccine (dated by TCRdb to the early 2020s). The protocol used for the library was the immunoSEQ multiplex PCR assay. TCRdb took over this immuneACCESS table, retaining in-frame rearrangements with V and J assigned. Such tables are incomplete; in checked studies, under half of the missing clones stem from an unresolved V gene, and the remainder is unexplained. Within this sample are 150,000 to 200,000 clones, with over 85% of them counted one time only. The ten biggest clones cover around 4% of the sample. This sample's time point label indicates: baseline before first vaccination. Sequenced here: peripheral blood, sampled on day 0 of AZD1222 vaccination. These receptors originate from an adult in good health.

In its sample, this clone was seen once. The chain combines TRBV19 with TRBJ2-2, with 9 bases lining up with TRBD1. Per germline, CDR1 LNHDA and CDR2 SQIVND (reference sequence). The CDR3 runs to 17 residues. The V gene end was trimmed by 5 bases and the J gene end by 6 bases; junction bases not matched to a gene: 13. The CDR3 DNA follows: TGTGCCAGTAGTGGAAGAGGGGGGACAGGGACGTCCGGGGAGCTGTTTTTT. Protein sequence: CASSGRGGTGTSGELFF.

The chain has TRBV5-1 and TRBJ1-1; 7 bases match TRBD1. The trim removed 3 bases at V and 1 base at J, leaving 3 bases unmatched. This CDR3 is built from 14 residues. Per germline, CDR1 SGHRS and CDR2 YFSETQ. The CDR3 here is CASSSGTANTEAFF. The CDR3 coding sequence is TGCGCCAGCAGCTCTGGGACAGCGAACACTGAAGCTTTCTTT.

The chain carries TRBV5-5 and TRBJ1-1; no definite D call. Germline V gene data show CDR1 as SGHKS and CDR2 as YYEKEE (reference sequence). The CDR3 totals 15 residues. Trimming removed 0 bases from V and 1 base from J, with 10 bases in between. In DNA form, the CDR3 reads TGTGCCAGCAGCTTGGCCGGACGAGGGAACACTGAAGCTTTCTTT. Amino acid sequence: CASSLAGRGNTEAFF.

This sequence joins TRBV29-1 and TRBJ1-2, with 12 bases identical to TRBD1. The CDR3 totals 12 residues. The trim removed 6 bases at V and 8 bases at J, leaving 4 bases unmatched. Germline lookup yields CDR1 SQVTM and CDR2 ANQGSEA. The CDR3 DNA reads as TGCAGCGTGGGGGACAGGGGGCGAGGCTACACCTTC. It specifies CSVGDRGRGYTF.

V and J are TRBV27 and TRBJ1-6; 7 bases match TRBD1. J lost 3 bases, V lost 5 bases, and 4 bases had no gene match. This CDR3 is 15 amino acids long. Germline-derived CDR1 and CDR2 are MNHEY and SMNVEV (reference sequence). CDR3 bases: TGTGCCAGCAGTCCCGGGACAGTCTATAATTCACCCCTCCACTTT. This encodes CASSPGTVYNSPLHF.

In DNA form, the CDR3 reads TGTGCCAGCAGGACTAGCGGTAACCAAGAGACCCAGTACTTC. Protein: CASRTSGNQETQYF. The chain combines TRBV2 with TRBJ2-5; 9 bases are a match to TRBD2. Germline CDR1 SNHLY, CDR2 FYNNEI. CDR3 length: 14 residues. The J segment lost 0 bases and the V segment lost 6 bases, leaving 2 bases of the junction unmatched.

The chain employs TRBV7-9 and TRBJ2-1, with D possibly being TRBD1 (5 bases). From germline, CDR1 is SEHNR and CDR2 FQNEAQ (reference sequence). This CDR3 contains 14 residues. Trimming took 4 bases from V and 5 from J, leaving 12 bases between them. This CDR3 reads CASSSRVLDNEQFF. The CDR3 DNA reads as TGTGCCAGCAGCTCCAGGGTTTTGGACAATGAGCAGTTCTTC.

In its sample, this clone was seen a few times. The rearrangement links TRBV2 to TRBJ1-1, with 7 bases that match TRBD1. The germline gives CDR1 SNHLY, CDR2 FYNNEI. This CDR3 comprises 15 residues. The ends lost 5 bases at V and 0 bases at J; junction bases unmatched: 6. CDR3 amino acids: CASSRDRLMNTEAFF. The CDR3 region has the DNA TGTGCCAGCAGTCGGGACAGACTCATGAACACTGAAGCTTTCTTT.

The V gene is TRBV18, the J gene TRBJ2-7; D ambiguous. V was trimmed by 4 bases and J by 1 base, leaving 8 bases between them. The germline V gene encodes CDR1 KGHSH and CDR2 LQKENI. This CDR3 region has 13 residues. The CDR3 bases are TGTGCCAGCTCACAGACTGCATCCTACGAGCAGTACTTC. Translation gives CASSQTASYEQYF.

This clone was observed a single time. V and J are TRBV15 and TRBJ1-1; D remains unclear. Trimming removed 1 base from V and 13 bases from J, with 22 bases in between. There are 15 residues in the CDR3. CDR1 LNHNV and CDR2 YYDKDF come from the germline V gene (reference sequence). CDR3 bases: TGTGCCACCAGCAGAGTGGAGGGTCCCGGGGTGGGAAGTTTCTTT. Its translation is CATSRVEGPGVGSFF.

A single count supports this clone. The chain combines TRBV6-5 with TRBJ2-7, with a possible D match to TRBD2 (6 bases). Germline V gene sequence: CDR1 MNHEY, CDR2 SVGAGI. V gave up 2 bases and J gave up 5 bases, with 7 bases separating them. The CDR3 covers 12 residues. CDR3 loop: CASSYGGNEQYF. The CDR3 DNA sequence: TGTGCCAGCAGTTACGGGGGGAACGAGCAGTACTTC.

The CDR3 DNA sequence: TGTGCCAGCAGCGCGCTAGGGGACAGTGGGGATGAAAAACTGTTTTTT. Protein: CASSALGDSGDEKLFF. V is TRBV9 and J is TRBJ1-4, with TRBD1 matching 7 bases. V gave up 3 bases and J gave up 6 bases; unmatched junction bases: 11. The CDR3 length is 16 residues. CDR1 is SGDLS, CDR2 YYNGEE, per germline.

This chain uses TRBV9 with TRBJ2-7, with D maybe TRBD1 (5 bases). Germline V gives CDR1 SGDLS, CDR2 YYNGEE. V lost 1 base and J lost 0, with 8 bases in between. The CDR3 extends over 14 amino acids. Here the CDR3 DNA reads TGTGCCAGCAGCGTAAAAACAGGCTCCTACGAGCAGTACTTC. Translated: CASSVKTGSYEQYF.

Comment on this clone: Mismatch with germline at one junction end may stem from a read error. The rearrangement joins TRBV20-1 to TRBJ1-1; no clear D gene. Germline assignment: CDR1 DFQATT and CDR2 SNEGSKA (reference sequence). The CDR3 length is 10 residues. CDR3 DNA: TGCAGTACTAGCGGAGCCGAAGCTTTCTTT. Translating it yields CSTSGAEAFF.

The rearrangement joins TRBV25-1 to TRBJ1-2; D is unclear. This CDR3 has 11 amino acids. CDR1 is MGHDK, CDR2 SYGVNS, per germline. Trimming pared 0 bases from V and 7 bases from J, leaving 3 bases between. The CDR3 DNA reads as TGTGCCAGCAGTGAATATAGTGGCTACACCTTC. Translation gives CASSEYSGYTF.

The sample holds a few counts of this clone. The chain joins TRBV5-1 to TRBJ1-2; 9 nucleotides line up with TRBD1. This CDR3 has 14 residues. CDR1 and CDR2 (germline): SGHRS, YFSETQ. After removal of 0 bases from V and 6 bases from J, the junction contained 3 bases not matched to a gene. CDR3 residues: CASSLGWTGDGYTF. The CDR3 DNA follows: TGCGCCAGCAGCTTGGGATGGACAGGGGATGGCTACACCTTC. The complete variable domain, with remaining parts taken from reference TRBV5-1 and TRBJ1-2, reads KAGVTQTPRYLIKTRGQQVTLSCSPISGHRSVSWYQQTPGQGLQFLFEYFSETQRNKGNFPGRFSGRQFSNSRSEMNVSTLELGDSALYLCASSLGWTGDGYTFGSGTRLTVV.

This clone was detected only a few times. CDR3 DNA: TGTGCCAGCAACGGGAGGGCCTGGGAGACCCAGTACTTC. Its translation: CASNGRAWETQYF. This chain links TRBV7-9 with TRBJ2-5, with 8 bases fitting TRBD2. Germline lookup yields CDR1 SEHNR and CDR2 FQNEAQ (reference sequence). With 7 bases clipped from V and 5 bases from J, the junction kept 6 bases outside the gene matches. The CDR3 runs 13 residues.

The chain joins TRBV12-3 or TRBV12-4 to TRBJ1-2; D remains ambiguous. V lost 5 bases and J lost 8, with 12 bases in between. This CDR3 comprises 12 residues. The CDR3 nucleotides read TGTGCCAGCAGTGCCCAGGTCTTCGGCTACACCTTC. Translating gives CASSAQVFGYTF.

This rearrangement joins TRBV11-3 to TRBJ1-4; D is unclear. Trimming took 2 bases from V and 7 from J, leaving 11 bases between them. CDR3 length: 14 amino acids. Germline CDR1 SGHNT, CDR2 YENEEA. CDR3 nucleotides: TGTGCCAGCAGCTTAAAAACCCAGGCTGAAAAACTGTTTTTT. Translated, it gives CASSLKTQAEKLFF.

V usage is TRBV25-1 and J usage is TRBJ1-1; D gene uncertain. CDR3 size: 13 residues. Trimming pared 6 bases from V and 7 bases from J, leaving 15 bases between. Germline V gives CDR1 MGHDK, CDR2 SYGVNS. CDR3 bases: TGTGCCAGCAGGGGCCTCCAACGCCGTGAAGCTTTCTTT. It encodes CASRGLQRREAFF.